This T cell receptor (beta chain) emerged from a study of blood T cells in healthy people across ages. Germline CDR1 DFQATT, CDR2 SNEGSKA (reference sequence). V was clipped by 6 bases and J by 6 bases; unmatched bases: 13. CDR3 size: 14 residues. With a J-beta primer mix and a sample-barcoded 5' primer, a second PCR ran about 6 to 11 cycles. Tagging of each cDNA molecule was performed by a template-switch adaptor with 12 random nucleotides. TCRdb re-called the 5' RACE reads with MiXCR, one entry per CDR3 protein. Seen here are roughly 1.7 million distinct CDR3 sequences, about 35% observed once, and the top ten hold 11%. Notes on the study in general: While age rose, TCR beta diversity per million T cells dropped in a roughly linear way.

This clonotype turned up a few times. Its antigen is still unknown. This sequence was found in a woman aged 25-40 years in good health. The chain couples TRBV20-1 to TRBJ1-2, with 7 nucleotides matching TRBD1. The sample comprised blood. The CDR3 bases are TGCAGTGCCCAGCTATTAGGGGGCCTGGATGGCTACACCTTC. It yields the protein CSAQLLGGLDGYTF.